This is a list of T cell receptor beta chains from one sample in a study of tumor-infiltrating lymphocytes in localized non-small cell lung cancer. Clones were sequenced by immunoSEQ multiplex PCR, and TCRdb holds only the in-frame ones, with some missing. The repertoire holds several thousand clones, with around 68% as singletons. Sequenced: lung tumor tissue. Source of these receptors: a human donor with non-small cell lung cancer. CDR3s leave out the opening cysteine and the closing phenylalanine or tryptophan.

TRBV4-1	TRBJ1-3	ASSQGAFGNTIY
TRBV13	TRBJ2-3	ASSRYGGVTDTQY
TRBV7-6	TRBJ2-7	ASSLVGEQY
TRBV11-2	TRBJ1-1	ASSLGRTEI
TRBV4-1	TRBJ2-3	ASSHPGLAGGPDRDTQY
TRBV25-1	TRBJ1-3	ARTGTGVLGNTIY
TRBV5-6	TRBJ2-7	ASSLIGTQSSYEQY
TRBV30	TRBJ2-1	AWSRSGTSGTTRNNEQF
TRBV5-6	TRBJ1-5	ASSHFRTAVSNQPQH
TRBV19	TRBJ1-1	ASSTGRGGTEAF
TRBV4-1	TRBJ1-1	ASSQEGTGSKAF
TRBV6-1	TRBJ2-2	AISDPWGTGGTGELF
TRBV5-6	TRBJ2-3	ASSPGLAGRGDTQY
TRBV21-1	TRBJ1-5	ASSARTEYSNQPQH
TRBV5-1	TRBJ1-1	ASSPSSTTNEAF
TRBV4-3	TRBJ2-7	ASSQEDGSSYEQY
TRBV2	TRBJ1-1	ASSVTGQSTEAF
TRBV10-1	TRBJ1-1	ASSERLSNTEAF
TRBV6-5	TRBJ2-5	ASSYSPRGSGTQY
TRBV6-5	TRBJ1-1	ASSYSRGWYEAF
TRBV11-3	TRBJ1-1	ASSLGGNTEAF
TRBV4-1	TRBJ1-2	ASSQETGHNYGYT
TRBV5-1	TRBJ2-7	ASSFSGASYEQY
TRBV6-5	TRBJ2-7	ASSYSGTGVYEQY
TRBV28	TRBJ1-2	ASTSKYGYT
TRBV6-6	TRBJ1-1	ASSYAGLNTEAF
TRBV6-1	TRBJ2-5	ASSRQGLGQETQY
TRBV5-1	TRBJ2-3	ASSAGTSGGVPSTDTQY
TRBV9	TRBJ2-7	ASSVGDLGGSYEQY
TRBV5-4	TRBJ1-2	ASSLGVSVDYGYT
TRBV6-5	TRBJ1-1	ASSSHPGGTEAF
TRBV5-1	TRBJ1-4	ASSAVSNEKLF
TRBV7-9	-	ASSSALGQGKNNEQY
TRBV18	TRBJ2-7	ASSPSGQGRSAEQY
TRBV5-1	TRBJ1-4	ASSLDLGEKLF
TRBV6-6	TRBJ1-1	ASRDGYSREAF
TRBV7-2	-	ASSLLVYPYEQY
TRBV7-2	TRBJ2-5	ASSSGGGQETQY
TRBV5-1	TRBJ1-4	ASSSNVGGTNEKLF
TRBV15	TRBJ2-7	ATSKGGSSYEQY
TRBV6-1	TRBJ2-5	ASTTGKTQY
TRBV18	TRBJ1-4	ASSPAATANEKLF